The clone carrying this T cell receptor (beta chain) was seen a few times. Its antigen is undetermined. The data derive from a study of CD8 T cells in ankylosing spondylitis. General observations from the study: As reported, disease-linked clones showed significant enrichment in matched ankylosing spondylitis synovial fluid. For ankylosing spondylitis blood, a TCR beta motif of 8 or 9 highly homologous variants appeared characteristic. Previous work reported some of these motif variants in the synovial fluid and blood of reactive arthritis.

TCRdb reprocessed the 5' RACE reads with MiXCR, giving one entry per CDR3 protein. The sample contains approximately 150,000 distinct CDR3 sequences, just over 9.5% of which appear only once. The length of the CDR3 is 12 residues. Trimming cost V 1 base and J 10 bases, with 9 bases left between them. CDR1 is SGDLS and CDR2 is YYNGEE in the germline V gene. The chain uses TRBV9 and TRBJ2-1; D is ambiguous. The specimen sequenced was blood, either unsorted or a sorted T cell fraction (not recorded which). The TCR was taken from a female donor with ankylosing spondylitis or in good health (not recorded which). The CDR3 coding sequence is TGTGCCAGCAGCGTATCCAAGGGAGAGCAGTTCTTC. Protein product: CASSVSKGEQFF.